The clone carrying this T cell receptor beta chain appeared many times. Antigen: not known. Amplified TCR beta CDR3 regions came from RNA transcripts. TCR CDR3 regions were first amplified by RT-PCR with HTBI primers. TCRdb re-derived calls from the multiplex PCR reads in MiXCR, one entry per CDR3 protein. The sample consists of fewer than 350,000 distinct CDR3 sequences, 15% of them appearing once. The data are from a study of T cells in Graves' hyperthyroidism and ophthalmopathy. General study results and limits: A model using 13 V-J features told ophthalmopathy apart from stable hyperthyroidism. Most thyroid clonotypes expanded above 0.001 appeared in blood too.

The CDR3 is made up of 13 amino acids. Trimming took off 7 bases at V and 5 bases at J, with 14 bases between the two ends. The germline CDR1 and CDR2 sequences are MGHDK and SYGVNS. Hyperthyroidism was newly diagnosed in patients aged 18 to 65 (duration under 2 months). Uncontrolled infection, other autoimmune disease, pregnancy or lactation led to exclusion. The chain uses TRBV25-1 and TRBJ1-1; maybe TRBD1 (5 bases). Material: blood. The TCR comes from a woman between 45 and 60 years old with Graves' hyperthyroidism that later progressed to Graves' ophthalmopathy. The CDR3 sequence is CASKGHRGTEAFF. In DNA, the CDR3 is TGTGCCAGCAAAGGACACCGGGGAACTGAAGCTTTCTTT.